These T cell receptor beta chains were read from a single sample in a study of regulatory dendritic cells for organ transplantation. Clones were sequenced by immunoSEQ multiplex PCR, and TCRdb holds only the in-frame ones, with some missing. The sample contains about 20,000 clones, approximately 85% of which appear only once. Their specific antigens are unknown. The specimen sequenced was naive CD4+ T cells from blood cultured with regulatory dendritic cells. The receptors were sampled from a human donor in good health. The CDR3 runs from the conserved cysteine through the conserved F or W. A D gene is named only where the DNA matches it firmly. Part of the rows lack a size; the others show once, few, many or a class for expanded clones.

v_call	j_call	clone_size	d_call	cdr3_aa	cdr3_nt
TRBV9	TRBJ2-3	.	.	CASSVVGDTQYF	TGTGCCAGCAGCGTAGTCGGGGATACGCAGTATTTT
TRBV21-1	TRBJ1-6	.	.	CASSNLGQGSSYNSPLHF	TGTGCCAGCAGCAATCTCGGACAGGGTAGCTCCTATAATTCACCCCTCCACTTT
TRBV4-2	TRBJ2-7	.	TRBD1	CASSRRTGTGSYEQYF	TGTGCCAGCAGCCGCCGTACCGGGACAGGATCCTACGAGCAGTACTTC
TRBV5-4	TRBJ2-5	once	.	CASSSYRAKTQYF	TGTGCCAGCAGCTCGTACAGGGCTAAGACCCAGTACTTC
TRBV27	TRBJ1-5	few	.	CASSLAGPQPQHF	TGTGCCAGCAGTTTAGCAGGGCCTCAGCCCCAGCATTTT
TRBV11-2	TRBJ2-2	.	TRBD2	CASSLHGLVPGELFF	TGTGCCAGCAGCCTACATGGACTAGTCCCCGGGGAGCTGTTTTTT
TRBV18	TRBJ2-1	.	.	CASSRQGLRNEQFF	TGTGCCAGCTCGCGCCAAGGGCTTCGGAATGAGCAGTTCTTC
TRBV4-2	TRBJ2-7	.	TRBD2	CASSQDGTRFNEQYF	TGTGCCAGCAGCCAAGATGGGACTAGGTTCAACGAGCAGTACTTC
TRBV7-8	TRBJ2-7	.	TRBD1	CASSRTGTGFYEQYF	TGTGCCAGCAGCCGAACCGGGACAGGGTTCTACGAGCAGTACTTC
TRBV18	TRBJ2-3	.	.	CASSPDERDTQYF	TGTGCCAGCTCACCTGACGAAAGAGATACGCAGTATTTT
TRBV6-5	TRBJ1-1	.	TRBD1	CASSRQGGGEAFF	TGTGCCAGCAGTCGACAGGGTGGCGGTGAAGCTTTCTTT
TRBV7-2	TRBJ2-7	.	TRBD2	CASSPRVSGRALYEQYF	TGTGCCAGCAGCCCCCGGGTGAGCGGGAGGGCCCTCTACGAGCAGTACTTC
TRBV19	TRBJ1-1	.	TRBD1	CASSGTGNPRRTEAFF	TGTGCCAGTAGCGGGACAGGGAACCCCAGAAGGACTGAAGCTTTCTTT
TRBV28	TRBJ2-7	once	TRBD2	CASSFYIPPRLAGPYSYEQYF	TGTGCCAGCAGTTTCTACATACCCCCGCGACTAGCGGGACCGTACTCCTACGAGCAGTACTTC
TRBV5-4	TRBJ1-6	.	.	CASSLWGAHSPLHF	TGTGCCAGCAGCTTGTGGGGGGCTCATTCACCCCTCCACTTT
TRBV21-1	TRBJ2-7	.	.	CASSKAPPRLTGLDEQYF	TGTGCCAGCAGCAAAGCCCCACCGAGACTGACAGGGCTGGACGAGCAGTACTTC
TRBV4-3	TRBJ1-2	.	.	CASSPTPGYYGYTF	TGCGCCAGCAGCCCCACCCCCGGGTACTATGGCTACACCTTC
TRBV7-6	TRBJ2-5	few	.	CASSSVAGPQETQYF	TGTGCCAGCAGCTCGGTGGCAGGCCCCCAAGAGACCCAGTACTTC
TRBV28	TRBJ2-3	.	.	CASSYESTDTQYF	TGTGCCAGCAGTTATGAGAGCACAGATACGCAGTATTTT
TRBV5-6	TRBJ2-3	.	TRBD2	CASSPGLVFQTDTQYF	TGTGCCAGCAGCCCCGGACTAGTTTTTCAGACAGATACGCAGTATTTT
TRBV6-1	TRBJ2-7	once	.	CASSEGGVYEQYF	TGTGCCAGCAGTGAAGGAGGGGTGTACGAGCAGTACTTC
TRBV7-3	TRBJ2-5	once	.	CASSSGRSEETQYF	TGTGCCAGCAGCTCGGGAAGGAGCGAAGAGACCCAGTACTTC
TRBV30	TRBJ2-7	.	TRBD2	CAWSPLAGVREQYF	TGTGCCTGGAGCCCCTTAGCGGGAGTAAGGGAGCAGTACTTC
TRBV4-1	TRBJ2-7	.	.	CASSHPAQTYEQYF	TGCGCCAGCAGCCATCCGGCGCAGACCTACGAGCAGTACTTC
TRBV15	TRBJ2-1	.	TRBD2	CATSSAGVQFF	TGTGCCACCAGTTCGGCGGGAGTGCAGTTCTTC
TRBV28	TRBJ1-5	.	.	CASRARGDQPQHF	TGTGCCAGCCGAGCCCGAGGCGATCAGCCCCAGCATTTT
TRBV29-1	TRBJ1-1	.	.	CSAGQLNTEAFF	TGCAGCGCGGGACAATTGAACACTGAAGCTTTCTTT
TRBV11-2	TRBJ2-7	.	.	CASSTHPGLSYEQYF	TGTGCCAGCAGCACACATCCGGGTCTCTCCTACGAGCAGTACTTC
TRBV7-2	TRBJ2-3	.	TRBD1	CASSLAGAGGTQYF	TGTGCCAGCAGCTTAGCGGGAGCAGGGGGTACGCAGTATTTT
TRBV7-2	TRBJ2-7	.	TRBD1	CASSLVGQGGEQYF	TGTGCCAGCAGCTTAGTAGGACAGGGGGGCGAGCAGTACTTC
TRBV9	TRBJ2-1	.	TRBD2	CASSPTSGQYNEQFF	TGTGCCAGCAGCCCGACTAGCGGACAATACAATGAGCAGTTCTTC